This T cell receptor (beta chain) was captured in a study of beta chain features in type 1 diabetes (dated by TCRdb to the late 2010s). The study in broad terms: Mean age, gender distribution, total cell number and subset yield did not differ between patients and healthy donors. Whereas all 28 donors provided naive and central memory subsets, regulatory and stem cell-like memory subsets were isolated from just 8 patients and roughly 8 healthy donors. The study compared the TCRB repertoires of sorted circulating CD4+ T cell subsets in recently diagnosed type 1 diabetes patients with those in matched healthy donors. A total of approximately 100,000,000 sorted cells were examined across all samples, and the number of cells per subset was strongly correlated with RNA yield.

The High Capacity cDNA Reverse Transcription Kit was used to reverse transcribe all of the isolated RNA, meaning that expressed TCRB transcripts were what got sequenced. Deep immunoSEQ sequencing was performed on naive, central memory and regulatory T cell samples, with an average of around 3.4 million total reads per sample. Sorted cells were lysed in RLT buffer and RNA was extracted with DNase-treated RNeasy Micro or Mini kits, depending on cell number. Each cell subset was processed separately to prevent cross-contamination, with patient and healthy donor samples processed together. The immunoSEQ multiplex PCR was used to amplify TCRB sequences from cDNA, yielding 87-bp fragments that span the CDR3 region. The amplicons were sequenced using the Illumina HiSeq platform. The original methods were these. PCR bias was corrected computationally using synthetic template baselines, and reads within Hamming distance 2 were collapsed, with unmergeable singletons discarded. By aligning reads against IMGT, V, D and J genes, CDR3 length, and insertions or deletions at six rearrangement sites were assigned. Within each subset, clonotype counts were normalized to the number of sorted cells before true diversity and Gini coefficients were calculated with the tcR R package. Repertoire sharing was quantified using the overlap coefficient calculated on TCRB nucleotide sequences. As a proxy for the pre-selection repertoire, out-of-frame TCRB sequences from naive cells were analyzed. Not all clones reach the TCRdb copy of this immuneACCESS table, which keeps in-frame sequences only. Checked studies attribute under half of the gap to unresolved V genes and leave the rest unexplained. Clonal size and the V and J genes are those of that table, whereas D and trimming came from the DNA. In this sample the table shows roughly 340,000 clones, roughly 12% of which occur a single time. The ten largest clones capture 0.0085% to 0.012% of the sample.

After removal of 8 bases from V and 1 base from J, the junction retains 5 bases not matched to a gene. The CDR3 has 14 amino acids, counting the end cysteine and phenylalanine. Only the CDR3 DNA is retained, 42 bases long and in frame from the first base. CDR1 SGHTA and CDR2 FQGTGA are derived from the germline V gene. From each donor, a single peripheral blood sample of around 0.12 L on average was drawn into heparinised tubes. Using a panel that included CD45RO, CCR7, CD25, CD127, CD95 and CD27, naive, central memory, regulatory and stem cell-like memory CD4+ T cells were sorted on a BD FACSAria II. All sorted populations exceeded 98% purity. Right away, PBMCs were isolated by Lymphoprep density gradient centrifugation and were stained directly, with no culture step. So that batch effects would be minimized, each experiment stained and sorted samples in pairs, pairing one healthy donor with one patient.

What the research found in general, with its limitations: In all four CD4+ subsets, TCRB CDR3 length was moderately but significantly shorter in type 1 diabetes patients. At VDJ recombination sites, type 1 diabetes patients had fewer insertions and more deleted nucleotides, which implies abnormalities in thymic rearrangement. The naive, central memory and regulatory TCRB repertoires appeared to resemble one another more closely among patients than among healthy donors. Because small numbers of individuals were included in the HLA sub-analyses, any influence of HLA type on TCRB rearrangement was left unresolved. Because cDNA rather than genomic DNA was sequenced, highly expressing activated cells could have been over-represented, although no difference in activation and CD3 levels was found between groups. Shorter templates might have been favored by PCR, but patient and control samples were amplified and corrected together, so both groups would have been affected equally by any skew.

In the case of this clone: The antigen it recognizes is unknown. No base qualities exist here, and no much larger clone lies one base off it.

The V and J genes are TRBV7-3 and TRBJ2-1, with 7 bases matching TRBD2. This sequence was found in a woman aged 18-29 years with type 1 diabetes. The sample comprised naive CD4+ T cells from blood. Read against the paper, the sample's cell subset or site label means: true naive CD4+ T cells. In nucleotide form, the sequence is TGTGCCAGCGGCGGGGGTGGTTCCTACAATGAGCAGTTCTTC. Its protein reads: CASGGGGSYNEQFF. The full variable domain, completed from the reference TRBV7-3 and TRBJ2-1 proteins outside the CDR3, reads GAGVSQTPSNKVTEKGKYVELRCDPISGHTALYWYRQSLGQGPEFLIYFQGTGAADDSGLPNDRFFAVRPEGSVSTLKIQRTERGDSAVYLCASGGGGSYNEQFFGPGTRLTVL.